This TCR beta chain was found in a study of regulatory T cells in long-lasting Graves disease. Study-level points and caveats: Persistent patients shared more public clonotypes (fewer than 3,000) than newly diagnosed patients (approximately 960). Segments TRBV28, TRBJ1-2 and TRBJ2-5 showed preferential usage in persistent disease.

CDR3 length equals 14 residues. Trimming pared 0 bases from V and 5 bases from J, leaving 12 bases between. Germline loops: CDR1 GTSNPN, CDR2 SVGIG (reference sequence). This clonotype was counted a few times. Its target is unknown. Indicated time point: persistent/refractory GD, antithyroid drugs over 5 years with positive TRAb. RNA extracted from PBMCs served as the sequencing template. Graves' disease diagnoses followed American Thyroid Association guidelines. Construction of TCR beta libraries relied on iRepertoire HTBI primers and on Arm-PCR targeting CDR3 regions. One entry per CDR3 protein, called by TCRdb with MiXCR from the multiplex PCR reads. There are under 450,000 distinct CDR3 sequences in the sample; about 25% occur only once, and about 26% lies in the top ten.

This sample comprised peripheral blood mononuclear cells (PBMCs), obtained when the disease was refractory, from a patient treated with antithyroid drugs. The origin of this receptor is a female donor with Graves disease. The chain links TRBV30 to TRBJ2-3; weak D call: TRBD1 (5 bases). The CDR3 DNA reads TGTGCCTGGAGTGTAAGGACACGCGGAGATACGCAGTATTTT. Residues: CAWSVRTRGDTQYF.